This TCR beta chain is drawn from a study of early T cells in non-severe SARS-CoV-2 infection (dated by TCRdb to 2020 to 2023). Notes on the research overall: Because TCR sequencing was done on bulk RNA from unsorted whole blood, the alpha and beta chains could not be paired. Summary of the overall study and its limitations: VDJdb matching was skewed toward anti-spike CD8 responses and likely underestimated virus-specific expansions, missing private and CD4 specificities.

On this clonotype: Its antigen remains undetermined. No much larger clone is present one base from it, and per-base qualities are unavailable.

Trimming takes 2 bases from V and 5 bases from J, and the germline ends sit 15 bases apart. The germline V gene (reference sequence) specifies WNHNN as CDR1 and SYGVQD as CDR2. From cysteine to phenylalanine, the CDR3 is 16 amino acids long. Of all the DNA, just the CDR3 is kept, 48 bases in frame from base 1. The library was made by 5' RACE. Sequencing used a NextSeq 500. To correct for sequencing error and PCR bias, the TCR library protocol tagged individual cDNA molecules with unique molecular identifiers. Both TCR alpha and beta chains were sequenced, and tight co-correlation was observed between alpha and beta sequence abundances in each sample. The original methods were these. Decombinator V4 was used to perform V gene, J gene and CDR3 annotation of TCR sequences. TCRs were defined as expanded if a significant change between any two time points was detected under a Poisson model with p below 0.0001. TCR abundances were normalised to the total number of TCRs sequenced per sample and expressed as counts per million. MAIT TCRs were defined by TRAV1-2 paired with TRAJ12, TRAJ20 or TRAJ33, and iNKT TCRs by TRAV10 paired with TRAJ18. A search of VDJdb, accessed on 1 November 2021, was run for TCRs annotated to CMV, EBV and SARS-CoV-2, with TCRs annotated for multiple antigens excluded. Starting from the raw public reads, TCRdb applied fastp trimming at Q25, assembled clones with MiXCR and retained in-frame beta chains. Rows with one shared CDR3 protein collapse into an entry with the most common genes and DNA. TCRdb assigned the V and J calls; the authors' analysis was not used. The sample table shows tens of thousands of distinct CDR3 sequences, and about an eighth are seen once. The top ten clones comprise 3.5% to 5% of the sample.

Set within a cohort of healthcare workers in London, UK, this nested case-control study involved weekly PCR testing of nasopharyngeal swabs along with blood sampling. Healthcare workers were recruited during the week of the UK lockdown, between 23 and 31 March 2020, and followed weekly for up to about 15 weeks. The receptor chain draws on TRBV10-1 and TRBJ2-2; TRBD2 is possibly the D segment (5 matching bases). Material: whole blood. This receptor was obtained from an adult who was a healthcare worker with PCR-confirmed SARS-CoV-2 infection or an uninfected control (not recorded which). The nucleotide sequence reads as follows: TGCGCCAGCAGTGAGACCCCTACTAGGAGAACCGGGGAGCTGTTTTTT. Translated, this is CASSETPTRRTGELFF.